The 2 T cell receptor beta chains below come from one sample, sequenced in a study of cytomegalovirus exposure and HLA in healthy donors. Researchers ran the PCR with 60 Vbeta and 13 Jbeta primers. This table comes from immunoSEQ multiplex PCR, and its TCRdb copy is limited to in-frame clones, with some not included. The sample yields roughly 97,000 clones, 78% seen once. Sequencing was done on a sample of PBMCs. The receptor source for this set is a woman in her 40s in good health and CMV-seronegative.

This clone came up once. CDR3 in amino acids: CASSLPAFVATLCTDTQYF. In DNA form, the CDR3 reads TGTGCCAGCAGCCTACCCGCCTTTGTAGCGACCCTCTGCACAGATACGCAGTATTTT. V gene TRBV9 combines with J gene TRBJ2-3, with D perhaps matching TRBD2 (5 bases). The CDR3 runs 19 residues. The V end lost 4 bases, the J end lost 1 base, and 25 bases lay between the germline ends. Germline CDR1 is SGDLS and CDR2 is YYNGEE.

J is TRBJ1-4 and V is TRBV19; 7 bases fit TRBD1. Germline CDR1 is LNHDA and CDR2 is SQIVND (reference sequence). The CDR3 runs 14 residues. V gave up 6 bases and J gave up 5 bases; unmatched junction bases: 6. CDR3 loop: CASRPGQQNEKLFF. The CDR3 DNA reads as TGTGCCAGTAGGCCGGGACAGCAAAATGAAAAACTGTTTTTT.